A single sample is the source of the 6 T cell receptor beta chains below, sequenced in a study of T cell repertoires and leukemia-associated antigens (dated by TCRdb to the late 2010s). Antigens of these TCRs are unknown. The method behind the library was 5' RACE. Reads for this sample came from an Illumina MiSeq. TCRdb handled the public reads itself, with Q25 trimming in fastp and clone calling in MiXCR, and kept productive beta chains. For every CDR3 protein sequence, its rows merge into one entry that carries the most common genes and DNA. The sample includes about 11,000 distinct CDR3 sequences, with 40% to 45% observed a single time. The top ten clones comprise roughly a quarter of the sample. Source material: CD3+ T cells sorted from blood and cultured. These receptor sequences come from a female donor in good health.

This clonotype was detected many times. The chain couples TRBV5-4 to TRBJ2-1; 7 bases align to TRBD2. Germline V gene sequence: CDR1 SGHNT, CDR2 YYREEE (reference sequence). The CDR3 has 16 amino acids. The V gene end was trimmed by 10 bases and the J gene end by 0 bases; junction bases not matched to a gene: 13. The CDR3 DNA sequence: TGTGCCGCTGTGAGCGGGAACAGATTCTCCTACAATGAGCAGTTCTTC. Its translation: CAAVSGNRFSYNEQFF.

The rearrangement joins TRBV5-1 to TRBJ2-7, with D possibly being TRBD2 (5 bases). The V gene lost 5 bases and the J gene lost 7 bases, with 13 bases spanning the gap. Germline loops: CDR1 SGHRS, CDR2 YFSETQ. The CDR3 runs 12 residues. CDR3 sequence: CASRKGPGEQYF. CDR3 bases: TGCGCCAGCAGAAAAGGGCCGGGAGAGCAGTACTTC.

The chain combines TRBV20-1 with TRBJ2-5, with D possibly TRBD1 on 5 matching bases. Germline-derived CDR1 and CDR2 are DFQATT and SNEGSKA (reference sequence). Trimming removed 5 bases at V and 0 bases at J, with 16 bases between. The CDR3 is 15 residues long. The CDR3 is CSAQTPDSNQETQYF. The CDR3 DNA follows: TGCAGTGCTCAGACCCCCGACAGTAACCAAGAGACCCAGTACTTC.

This clonotype came up a few times. In DNA, the CDR3 is TGTGCCTGGAGAGGACTAGACTCCCACTCCTACAATGAGCAGTTCTTC. It is translated as CAWRGLDSHSYNEQFF. The chain combines TRBV30 with TRBJ2-1, with 7 bases identical to TRBD2. CDR3 size: 16 residues. The V segment lost 3 bases and the J segment 0 bases; nucleotides outside the gene matches: 8. Germline-derived CDR1 and CDR2 are GTSNPN and SVGIG (reference sequence). Combining the CDR3 with reference TRBV30 and TRBJ2-1 gives the whole variable domain SQTIHQWPATLVQPVGSPLSLECTVEGTSNPNLYWYRQAAGRGLQLLFYSVGIGQISSEVPQNLSASRPQDRQFILSSKKLLLSDSGFYLCAWRGLDSHSYNEQFFGPGTRLTVL.

The J gene is TRBJ1-1, the V gene TRBV20-1; D unclear. Trimming stripped 0 bases from V and 8 bases from J, with 16 bases between. Germline V gene lookup returns CDR1 DFQATT and CDR2 SNEGSKA (reference sequence). This CDR3 has 14 amino acids. CDR3 residues: CSARDLMGMGEAFF. The DNA of the CDR3 is TGCAGTGCTAGAGATCTCATGGGAATGGGGGAAGCTTTCTTT.

This clonotype showed up many times. This chain connects TRBV20-1 to TRBJ1-1, with TRBD1 as a possible D gene (6 bases). V lost 0 bases and J lost 5, with 10 bases in between. The germline gives CDR1 DFQATT, CDR2 SNEGSKA (reference sequence). The CDR3 loop spans 13 amino acids. The CDR3 nucleotides are TGCAGTGCTAGAGACAGGGGCAGGACTGAAGCTTTCTTT. As protein: CSARDRGRTEAFF.